These T cell receptor beta chains were read from a single sample in a study of T cell responses to AZD1222 COVID-19 vaccine. Data came from immunoSEQ multiplex PCR; TCRdb stores just in-frame clones and leaves some out. The sample has over 85,000 clones, around 90% seen once. The source was peripheral blood, collected on day 0 of AZD1222 vaccination. The source of these receptors is an adult in good health. Both conserved end residues are part of each CDR3. D genes are given only for firm matches. The listing skips clone size in some rows; elsewhere it reads once, few, many or a size class.

>TRBD1|TRBJ1-1|once|TRBV19
CASSGRDSLTEAFF
TGTGCCAGTAGTGGACGGGACAGCCTCACTGAAGCTTTCTTT
>TRBD1|TRBJ2-5|NA|TRBV7-7
CASSPQGVEETQYF
TGTGCTAGCAGTCCTCAGGGGGTCGAGGAGACCCAGTACTTC
>NA|TRBJ2-5|NA|TRBV29-1
CSVRAGETQYF
TGCAGCGTGAGGGCCGGGGAGACCCAGTACTTC
>NA|TRBJ2-7|NA|TRBV12-5
CASGLGGSYEQYF
TGTGCTAGTGGGCTAGGGGGGTCTTACGAGCAGTACTTC
>TRBD2|TRBJ2-7|NA|TRBV28
CASITVAGGSYEQYF
TGTGCCAGCATAACAGTAGCGGGGGGATCGTACGAGCAGTACTTC
>NA|TRBJ2-7|NA|TRBV28
CASSSLGLEQYF
TGTGCCAGCAGTTCCTTAGGACTCGAGCAGTACTTC
>NA|TRBJ1-5|NA|TRBV6-5
CASRTGGAGQPQHF
TGTGCCAGCAGAACGGGGGGGGCGGGTCAGCCCCAGCATTTT
>TRBD1|TRBJ1-5|few|TRBV12-3/TRBV12-4
CASSGQGGQPQHF
TGTGCCAGCAGCGGACAGGGGGGCCAGCCCCAGCATTTT
>NA|TRBJ2-1|NA|TRBV24-1
CATSDLTLYNEQFF
TGTGCCACCAGTGATCTAACACTGTACAATGAGCAGTTCTTC
>NA|TRBJ2-6|few|TRBV24-1
CATHTGSGANVLTF
TGTGCCACCCATACAGGGTCCGGGGCCAACGTCCTGACTTTC
>TRBD2|TRBJ2-7|NA|TRBV7-6
CASSSRLAGSYEQYF
TGTGCCAGCAGTTCCAGACTAGCTGGGTCCTACGAGCAGTACTTC
>TRBD1|TRBJ1-2|NA|TRBV15
CATSLGQGAFPYGYTF
TGTGCCACCAGTTTAGGACAGGGGGCATTTCCCTATGGCTACACCTTC
>NA|TRBJ2-5|NA|TRBV7-2
CASSLDKASSRRTQYF
TGTGCCAGCAGCTTAGATAAGGCTAGCTCCCGACGAACCCAGTACTTC
>NA|TRBJ1-1|NA|TRBV28
CASSLGRSATEAFF
TGTGCCAGCAGTTTAGGAAGGTCGGCCACTGAAGCTTTCTTT
>NA|TRBJ2-3|NA|TRBV15
CATSKGTPRSTDTQYF
TGTGCCACCAGCAAAGGGACTCCGAGGAGCACAGATACGCAGTATTTT
>TRBD2|TRBJ2-1|NA|TRBV27
CASSFYGTSGYNEQFF
TGTGCCAGCAGTTTCTATGGGACTAGCGGTTACAATGAGCAGTTCTTC
>NA|TRBJ2-1|NA|TRBV19
CASSIWQRDEQFF
TGTGCCAGTAGTATTTGGCAAAGGGATGAGCAGTTCTTC
>NA|TRBJ1-4|once|TRBV7-2
CASSSPINEKLFF
TGTGCCAGCAGCTCGCCCATTAATGAAAAACTGTTTTTT
>NA|TRBJ1-2|NA|TRBV12-3/TRBV12-4
CASSPQGRYGYTF
TGTGCCAGCAGCCCGCAGGGGCGCTATGGCTACACCTTC
>NA|TRBJ1-6|NA|TRBV7-9
CASSPRGDSPLHF
TGTGCCAGCAGCCCTAGGGGGGACTCACCCCTCCACTTT
>NA|TRBJ1-1|NA|TRBV18
CASSPGFPGGTSTEAFF
TGTGCCAGCTCCCCCGGTTTTCCGGGGGGAACGAGCACTGAAGCTTTCTTT
>NA|TRBJ2-3|NA|TRBV10-3
CAIALVDGTADTQYF
TGTGCCATTGCGCTCGTCGACGGGACGGCAGATACGCAGTATTTT
>NA|TRBJ1-6|NA|TRBV30
CAWSVSGRGNSSPLHF
TGTGCCTGGAGTGTCTCCGGGAGGGGAAATTCTTCACCCCTCCACTTT
>TRBD2|TRBJ2-3|NA|TRBV3-1/TRBV3-2
CASIGGGVGTQYF
TGTGCCAGCATCGGCGGGGGTGTGGGTACGCAGTATTTT
>NA|TRBJ1-3|once|TRBV5-4
CASSPGLGNTIYF
TGTGCCAGCAGCCCCGGCTTGGGAAACACCATATATTTT
>NA|TRBJ1-2|NA|TRBV18
CASSPPVEGYGYTF
TGTGCCAGCTCACCACCGGTGGAGGGCTATGGCTACACCTTC
>NA|TRBJ2-7|few|TRBV3-1/TRBV3-2
CASSQSGNEQYF
TGTGCCAGCAGCCAATCTGGAAACGAGCAGTACTTC
>NA|TRBJ2-7|NA|TRBV28
CASRGGTHYEQYF
TGTGCCAGCAGGGGCGGGACACACTACGAGCAGTACTTC
>TRBD2|TRBJ2-7|NA|TRBV28
CASRFSGGALEQYF
TGTGCCAGCAGGTTTAGCGGGGGGGCACTAGAGCAGTACTTC
>TRBD1|TRBJ1-3|few|TRBV5-4
CASSAGQGLTGNTIYF
TGTGCCAGCAGCGCCGGACAGGGGCTGACAGGAAACACCATATATTTT
>TRBD2|TRBJ2-7|NA|TRBV5-3
CARSFCYPGLGGYEQYF
TGTGCCAGAAGCTTCTGTTACCCGGGACTAGGGGGCTACGAGCAGTACTTC
>NA|TRBJ2-1|NA|TRBV11-2
CASSRGAEQFF
TGTGCCAGCAGCCGCGGAGCGGAGCAGTTCTTC
>TRBD1|TRBJ1-6|NA|TRBV9
CASSVGDRGRPLHF
TGTGCCAGCAGCGTAGGAGACAGGGGCCGTCCCCTCCACTTT
>NA|TRBJ1-2|NA|TRBV28
CASNNNYGYTF
TGTGCCAGCAACAACAACTATGGCTACACCTTC
>NA|TRBJ1-3|NA|TRBV7-6
CASSLVGTTGNTIYF
TGTGCCAGCAGCTTAGTAGGGACAACTGGAAACACCATATATTTT
>TRBD1|TRBJ2-3|NA|TRBV10-3
CAISDRGQGDTQYF
TGTGCCATCAGTGACAGGGGGCAGGGAGATACGCAGTATTTT
>NA|TRBJ1-2|once|TRBV6-5
CASSYSTGRGGYGYTF
TGTGCCAGCAGTTACTCCACCGGACGGGGGGGCTATGGCTACACCTTC
>NA|TRBJ2-7|NA|TRBV7-9
CASSFRDPPYEQYF
TGTGCCAGCAGCTTCAGGGATCCCCCCTACGAGCAGTACTTC
>NA|TRBJ2-1|NA|TRBV7-2
CASSAQWGPPGNEQFF
TGTGCCAGCTCGGCCCAATGGGGGCCGCCCGGGAATGAGCAGTTCTTC
>NA|TRBJ1-4|NA|TRBV9
CASRSPARHSHEKLFF
TGTGCCAGCAGAAGCCCGGCCCGGCACAGTCATGAAAAACTGTTTTTT
>NA|TRBJ1-1|NA|TRBV28
CASRYYLDSVYEAFF
TGTGCCAGCAGGTATTACCTGGACAGTGTGTATGAAGCTTTCTTT
>TRBD2|TRBJ2-3|NA|TRBV10-3
CAISRGTSGMIDTQYF
TGTGCCATCAGTCGAGGGACTAGCGGAATGATTGATACGCAGTATTTT
>NA|TRBJ2-3|few|TRBV10-2
CASSDGGATDTQYF
TGCGCCAGCAGTGACGGGGGAGCCACAGATACGCAGTATTTT
>NA|TRBJ1-5|NA|TRBV19
CASSIGPVNNQPQHF
TGTGCCAGTAGTATAGGTCCGGTTAACAATCAGCCCCAGCATTTT
>TRBD1|TRBJ2-5|NA|TRBV3-1/TRBV3-2
CASSQGQGEETQYF
TGTGCCAGCAGCCAAGGACAGGGGGAAGAGACCCAGTACTTC
>NA|TRBJ2-4|once|TRBV10-1
CASSESGRGDIQYF
TGCGCCAGCAGTGAGTCGGGCAGGGGAGACATTCAGTACTTC
>TRBD1|TRBJ1-1|NA|TRBV3-1/TRBV3-2
CASSRFRDRDKAFF
TGTGCCAGCAGCCGATTCCGGGACAGGGATAAAGCTTTCTTT
>TRBD2|TRBJ2-1|NA|TRBV5-5
CASEIGLAYSDEQFF
TGTGCCAGCGAAATTGGACTAGCCTACAGCGATGAGCAGTTCTTC
>TRBD1|TRBJ2-7|NA|TRBV6-1
CASSESLGQANYEQYF
TGTGCCAGCAGTGAGAGCCTTGGACAGGCTAACTACGAGCAGTACTTC
>NA|TRBJ1-3|NA|TRBV12-5
CASALDGNTIYF
TGTGCTAGTGCCCTAGATGGAAACACCATATATTTT
>NA|TRBJ1-5|NA|TRBV12-3/TRBV12-4
CASSLTGNQPQHF
TGTGCCAGCAGTTTAACAGGGAATCAGCCCCAGCATTTT
>TRBD2|TRBJ2-3|NA|TRBV5-4
CASSLNTQRGGRSADTQYF
TGTGCCAGCAGCTTGAATACCCAGCGGGGGGGCCGGTCCGCAGATACGCAGTATTTT
>NA|TRBJ2-3|NA|TRBV20-1
CSADTRDTQYF
TGCAGTGCTGACACTAGGGATACGCAGTATTTT
>TRBD1|TRBJ2-7|NA|TRBV4-2
CASSPGTVSYEQYF
TGTGCCAGCAGCCCCGGGACAGTCTCCTACGAGCAGTACTTC
>NA|TRBJ1-5|NA|TRBV6-5
CASRATSMADQPQHF
TGTGCCAGCAGGGCGACATCGATGGCGGATCAGCCCCAGCATTTT
>TRBD1|TRBJ1-2|NA|TRBV7-2
CASSLGTGVRNGYTF
TGTGCCAGCAGCTTAGGGACAGGGGTTAGGAATGGCTACACCTTC